Below are 10 T cell receptor beta chains sequenced from a single sample in a study of T cells in Graves' hyperthyroidism and ophthalmopathy (dated by TCRdb to the late 2010s). The library was made by multiplex PCR. The run used an Illumina HiSeq 2000. Amplification of TCR beta CDR3 regions was carried out from RNA transcripts. The first round of RT-PCR for the TCR CDR3 was performed with the HTBI primer set and the Qiagen OneStep RT-PCR kit. In-frame beta chains were kept once TCRdb had trimmed the public reads at Q25 with fastp and called clones with MiXCR. Identical CDR3 proteins give one entry, which carries the most common genes and DNA. In this sample the table shows around 250,000 distinct CDR3 sequences, roughly 15% of which occur a single time. The ten largest make up roughly 14% of the sample. The specimen was blood. The receptors were gathered from a woman in her thirties or forties with Graves' hyperthyroidism that later progressed to Graves' ophthalmopathy.

In this sample, this clonotype turned up many times. CDR3 amino acids: CAGGGTYGYTF. CDR3 bases: TGTGCCGGTGGAGGAACCTATGGCTACACCTTC. The chain carries TRBV7-9 and TRBJ1-2, with D hard to call. CDR3 length: 11 residues. With 11 bases removed from V and 4 bases from J, the gap between germline ends came to 11 bases. Germline CDR1 SEHNR, CDR2 FQNEAQ (reference sequence).

The chain carries TRBV4-1 and TRBJ2-1; D is unclear. The V gene lost 4 bases and the J gene lost 7 bases, with 14 bases spanning the gap. CDR3 length equals 14 residues. CDR1 is MGHRA and CDR2 is YSYEKL in the germline V gene. CDR3 coding DNA: TGCGCCAGCAGCCGGGCCGGGTACAATAATGAGCAGTTCTTC. Residues: CASSRAGYNNEQFF.

This clonotype was found many times. The V and J genes are TRBV6-1 and TRBJ1-2; 9 positions match TRBD1. CDR1 and CDR2 (germline): MNHNS, SASEGT. The V gene end was trimmed by 9 bases and the J gene end by 7 bases; junction bases not matched to a gene: 12. This CDR3 is built from 14 residues. This CDR3 reads CARGPTGGLSGYTF. CDR3 nucleotides: TGTGCCAGAGGCCCTACAGGGGGCCTGAGTGGCTACACCTTC.

This clonotype was counted ten times or more. This chain uses TRBV7-8 with TRBJ2-1; 8 bases are shared with TRBD2. CDR1 is SGHVS, CDR2 FQNEAQ, per germline. The CDR3 extends over 21 amino acids. J lost 3 bases, V lost 5 bases, and 24 bases had no gene match. The CDR3 region is CASSGPRKREIKASGYNEQFF. Here the CDR3 DNA reads TGTGCCAGCAGCGGCCCCCGGAAGCGGGAGATCAAAGCGTCGGGCTACAATGAGCAGTTCTTC.

This clonotype was seen at least ten times. The V and J genes are TRBV7-9 and TRBJ1-1; 7 nucleotides align to TRBD1. The length of the CDR3 is 13 residues. The V gene end was trimmed by 4 bases and the J gene end by 6 bases; junction bases not matched to a gene: 5. Germline V gene data show CDR1 as SEHNR and CDR2 as FQNEAQ (reference sequence). The DNA of the CDR3 is TGTGCCAGCAGCTCAGGGGGACCGGCTGAAGCTTTCTTT. This encodes CASSSGGPAEAFF.

This clonotype has more than one count but fewer than ten. This chain links TRBV12-3 or TRBV12-4 with TRBJ2-2; either TRBD1 or TRBD2 may fit D (5 bases each). This CDR3 is built from 15 residues. The V and J ends lost 7 bases and 3 bases respectively, with 15 bases between them. CDR3 in DNA: TGTGCCAGCACCCCCCGGGACGGAGACACCGGGGAGCTGTTTTTT. This sequence encodes CASTPRDGDTGELFF.

This clonotype was seen a few times. The chain links TRBV27 to TRBJ1-1; D ambiguous. The CDR3 covers 13 residues. Trimming removed 4 bases from V and 2 bases from J, with 8 bases in between. The V gene's germline CDR1 is MNHEY and CDR2 SMNVEV (reference sequence). The CDR3 region is CASSSERNTEAFF. DNA for the CDR3: TGTGCCAGCAGTTCGGAGAGAAACACTGAAGCTTTCTTT.

This clonotype was detected only a few times. V is TRBV18 and J is TRBJ1-2; D possibly corresponds to TRBD1 (5 bases). This CDR3 region has 17 residues. Germline CDR1 reads KGHSH; CDR2 reads LQKENI. Trimming stripped 1 base from V and 0 bases from J, with 15 bases between. The CDR3 DNA is TGTGCCAGCTCACCACTCCCGGGGCCAGCAGCTAACTATGGCTACACCTTC. As protein: CASSPLPGPAANYGYTF.

This clonotype was seen ten or more times. One junction end does not reproduce the germline sequence, and a read error may be involved. The chain joins TRBV10-3 to TRBJ2-7; D gene ambiguous. CDR3 size: 14 residues. Germline V lookup: CDR1 ENHRY, CDR2 SYGVKD. The CDR3 loop is CAIRTGYESSEQYF. The CDR3 coding sequence is TGTGCCATCAGGACTGGGTATGAATCCTCCGAGCAGTACTTC.

Concerning this clonotype: With a much larger clone just one base away, this may be a read error. This chain connects TRBV2 to TRBJ2-7; TRBD1 agrees at 9 bases. Per the germline V gene, CDR1 is SNHLY and CDR2 is FYNNEI. V was pared by 4 bases and J by 5 bases, with 9 bases of the junction left unmatched. The length of the CDR3 is 15 residues. This chain's CDR3 is CASSGPGQGLHEQYF. CDR3 DNA: TGTGCCAGCAGTGGCCCGGGACAGGGACTTCACGAGCAGTACTTC.